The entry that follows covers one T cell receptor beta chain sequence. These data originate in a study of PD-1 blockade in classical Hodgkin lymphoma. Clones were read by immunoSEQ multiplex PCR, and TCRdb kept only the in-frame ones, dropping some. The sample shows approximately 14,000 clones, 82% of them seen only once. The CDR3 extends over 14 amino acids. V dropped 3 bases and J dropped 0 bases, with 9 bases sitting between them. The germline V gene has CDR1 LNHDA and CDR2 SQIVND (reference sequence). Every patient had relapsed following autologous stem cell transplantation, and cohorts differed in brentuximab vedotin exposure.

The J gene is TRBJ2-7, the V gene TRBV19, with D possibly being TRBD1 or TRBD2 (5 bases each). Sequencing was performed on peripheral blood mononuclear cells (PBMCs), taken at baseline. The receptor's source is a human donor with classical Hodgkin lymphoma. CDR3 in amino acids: CASSMSGGSYEQYF. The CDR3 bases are TGTGCCAGTAGTATGAGTGGGGGCTCCTACGAGCAGTACTTC.